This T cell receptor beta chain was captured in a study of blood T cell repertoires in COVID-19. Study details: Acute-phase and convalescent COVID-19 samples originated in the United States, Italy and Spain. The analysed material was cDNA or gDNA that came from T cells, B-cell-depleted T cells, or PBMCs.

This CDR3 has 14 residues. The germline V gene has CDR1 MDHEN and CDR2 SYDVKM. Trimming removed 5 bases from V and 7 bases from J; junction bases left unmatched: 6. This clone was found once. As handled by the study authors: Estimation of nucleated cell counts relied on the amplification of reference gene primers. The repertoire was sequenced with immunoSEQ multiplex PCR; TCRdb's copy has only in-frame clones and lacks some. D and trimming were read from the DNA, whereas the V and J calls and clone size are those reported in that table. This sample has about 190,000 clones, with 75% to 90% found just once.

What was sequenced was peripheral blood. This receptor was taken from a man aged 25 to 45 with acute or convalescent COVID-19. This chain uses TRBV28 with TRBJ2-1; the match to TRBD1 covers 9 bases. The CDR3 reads CASSLGTGRNEQFF. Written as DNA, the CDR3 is TGTGCCAGCAGTCTCGGGACAGGGAGAAATGAGCAGTTCTTC.